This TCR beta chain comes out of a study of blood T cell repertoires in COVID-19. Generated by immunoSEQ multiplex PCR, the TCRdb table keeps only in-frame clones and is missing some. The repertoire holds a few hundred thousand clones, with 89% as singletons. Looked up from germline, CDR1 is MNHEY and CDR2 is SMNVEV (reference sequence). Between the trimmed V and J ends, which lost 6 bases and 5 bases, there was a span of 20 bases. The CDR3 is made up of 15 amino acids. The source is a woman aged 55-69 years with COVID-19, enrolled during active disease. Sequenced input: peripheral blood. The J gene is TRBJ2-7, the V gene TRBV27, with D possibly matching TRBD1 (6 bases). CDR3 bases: TGTGCCAGCAGAGACACCGGGACCCAGGGGAACGAGCAGTACTTC. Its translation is CASRDTGTQGNEQYF.